These 28 T cell receptor beta chains were sequenced from one sample in a study of blood T cells in healthy people across ages. The authors ran a second PCR of roughly 6 to 12 cycles using a sample-barcoded 5' primer and a J-beta primer mix. Via MiXCR, TCRdb re-called the 5' RACE reads, giving one row per CDR3 protein. The sample carries 800,000 to 1,300,000 distinct CDR3 sequences, around 27% recorded once. The sample was also linked to a second study, of T cells of mothers and their children.

Sequenced sample: blood. The receptors here all came from a girl under 10 years old in good health.

This clonotype appeared a few times. The chain couples TRBV20-1 to TRBJ2-5, with 7 bases lining up with TRBD2. The junction had 5 bases not matched to a gene; V was cut back by 6 bases and J by 1 base. Per the germline V gene, CDR1 is DFQATT and CDR2 is SNEGSKA (reference sequence). CDR3 size: 13 residues. This CDR3 is CSAPLALQETQYF. The CDR3, as DNA: TGCAGTGCCCCACTAGCGCTCCAAGAGACCCAGTACTTC.

The chain recombines TRBV29-1 with TRBJ2-3; the D gene is possibly TRBD2 (5 bases). Between the trimmed V and J ends, which lost 4 bases and 2 bases, there was a span of 16 bases. Germline V gene data show CDR1 as SQVTM and CDR2 as ANQGSEA. The CDR3 is made up of 15 amino acids. CDR3: CSVGPYEGVTDTQYF. CDR3 nucleotides: TGCAGCGTTGGGCCTTATGAGGGAGTCACAGATACGCAGTATTTT.

This chain uses TRBV4-1 with TRBJ2-1; no clear D. Trimming pared 4 bases from V and 6 bases from J, leaving 19 bases between. The CDR3 has 16 amino acids. From germline, CDR1 is MGHRA and CDR2 YSYEKL. The CDR3 region is CASSLVGPIKFNEQFF. For the CDR3, the DNA is TGCGCCAGCAGCCTAGTGGGCCCAATTAAGTTCAATGAGCAGTTCTTC.

The chain combines TRBV11-2 with TRBJ1-2; D is possibly TRBD1 (6 bases). Germline V gene data show CDR1 as SGHAT and CDR2 as FQNNGV. Trimming left V 2 bases short and J 4 bases short, with 17 bases between. The CDR3 is 16 amino acids. CDR3 loop: CASSLLNGQPSYGYTF. The DNA of the CDR3 is TGTGCCAGCAGCTTATTAAACGGACAGCCCTCCTATGGCTACACCTTC.

This chain connects TRBV6-5 to TRBJ2-4, with D tentatively TRBD1 (6 bases). Trimming took 5 bases from V and 5 from J, leaving 10 bases between them. Germline V CDR1 and CDR2: MNHEY, SVGAGI. The CDR3 contains 13 residues. Here the CDR3 DNA reads TGTGCCAGCAGTAGGACAGAACAAAACATTCAGTACTTC. Translation gives CASSRTEQNIQYF.

The chain couples TRBV20-1 to TRBJ2-4, with 9 bases matching TRBD1. This CDR3 comprises 14 residues. V lost 6 bases to trimming and J lost 6 bases; unmatched junction nucleotides: 9. Per the germline V gene, CDR1 is DFQATT and CDR2 is SNEGSKA (reference sequence). The CDR3 nucleotides are TGCAGTGCCGGGACAGGGCCTATTTCAAACATTCAGTACTTC. Protein: CSAGTGPISNIQYF.

This clonotype has more than one count but fewer than ten. This chain links TRBV6-1 with TRBJ1-5, with a possible D match to TRBD1 (5 bases). Trimming took 2 bases from V and 4 from J, leaving 12 bases between them. The CDR3 runs 15 residues. CDR1 and CDR2 from the germline V gene are MNHNS and SASEGT. CDR3 in DNA: TGTGCCAGCAGTGAAATTGGGGGGTTAAATCAGCCCCAGCATTTT. Protein sequence: CASSEIGGLNQPQHF.

The chain uses TRBV28 and TRBJ2-1, with TRBD2 identical over 9 bases. V was clipped by 7 bases and J by 5 bases; unmatched bases: 9. There are 15 residues in the CDR3. Germline values: CDR1 MDHEN, CDR2 SYDVKM. CDR3 loop: CASTRTASGNNEQFF. The CDR3 DNA reads as TGTGCCAGCACCCGAACCGCTAGCGGGAACAATGAGCAGTTCTTC.

This clonotype was seen a few times. J is TRBJ1-1 and V is TRBV11-2, with 9 bases fitting TRBD1. This CDR3 has 16 amino acids. V dropped 5 bases and J dropped 1; count of bases not matched to a gene: 8. Looked up from germline, CDR1 is SGHAT and CDR2 is FQNNGV. CDR3 DNA sequence: TGTGCCAGCAGCAGGAACCCACAGGGGGCGAACACTGAAGCTTTCTTT. Translation gives CASSRNPQGANTEAFF.

This clonotype was found a few times. The V gene is TRBV15, the J gene TRBJ1-6; no clear D gene. CDR1 is LNHNV, CDR2 YYDKDF, per germline (reference sequence). The V end was cut by 0 bases, the J end by 15 bases, with 9 bases between. The CDR3 is 12 residues long. In DNA form, the CDR3 reads TGTGCCACCAGCAGAGATGAGGGTCGCCTCCACTTT. Its protein product is CATSRDEGRLHF.

This chain links TRBV13 with TRBJ1-5; D remains unclear. The CDR3 has 14 residues. Germline-derived CDR1 and CDR2 are PRHDT and FYEKMQ (reference sequence). Trimming stripped 0 bases from V and 4 bases from J, with 7 bases between. As DNA, the CDR3 is TGTGCCAGCAGCTTAGGAGGAGAAAATCAGCCCCAGCATTTT. Residues: CASSLGGENQPQHF.

A few counts support this clonotype. One junction end disagrees with the germline gene, perhaps due to a read error. The chain uses TRBV7-9 and TRBJ2-1; perhaps D is TRBD1 or TRBD2 (5 bases each). The CDR3 contains 16 residues. From germline, CDR1 is SEHNR and CDR2 FQNEAQ (reference sequence). The CDR3 reads CASSGGRSSSYNVQFF. The CDR3 coding sequence is TGTGCCAGCAGCGGGGGACGGTCAAGCTCCTACAATGTGCAGTTCTTC.

The rearrangement uses TRBV25-1 and TRBJ1-2; D gene uncertain. V was shortened by 0 bases and J by 8 bases, with 4 bases between the two germline ends. Germline CDR1 is MGHDK and CDR2 is SYGVNS. This CDR3 has 11 amino acids. CDR3 DNA: TGTGCCAGCAGTGAATATAGAGGCTACACCTTC. This gives the protein CASSEYRGYTF.

Only a few counts were recorded for this clonotype. J is TRBJ2-1 and V is TRBV6-2 or TRBV6-3; 10 nucleotides agree with TRBD2. The CDR3 is 15 residues long. CDR1 and CDR2 from the germline V gene are MNHEY and SVGEGT. The junction had 6 bases not matched to a gene; V was cut back by 8 bases and J by 2 bases. The chain's CDR3 is CASSLAGDAYNEQFF. In nucleotides, the CDR3 is TGTGCCAGCTCCCTAGCGGGGGACGCCTACAATGAGCAGTTCTTC.

This clonotype occurred a few times. The CDR3 nucleotides are TGTGCCAGCAGTTACTCGAGTTTCGGGGAAGACACAGATACGCAGTATTTT. Translation: CASSYSSFGEDTDTQYF. This chain links TRBV6-2 or TRBV6-3 with TRBJ2-3; TRBD2 is a possible D gene (5 bases). CDR1 and CDR2 from the germline V gene are MNHEY and SVGEGT. Trimming pared 0 bases from V and 2 bases from J, leaving 15 bases between. This CDR3 is 17 amino acids long.

The chain recombines TRBV29-1 with TRBJ1-3; D might be TRBD1 (5 bases). Germline assignment: CDR1 SQVTM and CDR2 ANQGSEA. Trimming left V 1 base short and J 0 bases short, with 13 bases between. The CDR3 covers 16 residues. This CDR3 is CSVEGRDLGSGNTIYF. CDR3 nucleotide sequence: TGCAGCGTTGAAGGACGGGACCTTGGCTCTGGAAACACCATATATTTT.

This chain links TRBV4-1 with TRBJ1-5; no reliable D call. This CDR3 has 15 residues. Trimming pared 2 bases from V and 5 bases from J, leaving 13 bases between. Germline assignment: CDR1 MGHRA and CDR2 YSYEKL. The CDR3, as DNA: TGCGCCAGCAGCCAACAAAGTGCCACGGATCAGCCCCAGCATTTT. Protein product: CASSQQSATDQPQHF.

V and J are TRBV7-2 and TRBJ2-7, with TRBD2 matching 10 bases. Losses at the gene ends were 4 bases for V and 4 bases for J; bases not matched to a gene: 7. From germline, CDR1 is SGHTA and CDR2 FQGNSA. This CDR3 spans 15 amino acids. The CDR3 DNA is TGTGCCAGCAGCTCCTTGAGCGGGGGGGCTTACGAGCAGTACTTC. Protein: CASSSLSGGAYEQYF.

This clonotype turned up a few times. V usage is TRBV6-2 or TRBV6-3 and J usage is TRBJ2-7, with D possibly called TRBD1 or TRBD2 (7 bases each). The J call could be wrong; TRBJ2-1 is a better fit for the DNA end. The germline CDR1 and CDR2 sequences are MNHEY and SVGEGT. CDR3 length equals 16 residues. The CDR3 is CASIFRGGTAYNEQFF. The CDR3 nucleotides are TGTGCCAGCATCTTTAGGGGGGGGACAGCGTACAATGAGCAGTTCTTC.

With regard to this clonotype: One end of the junction varies from germline; a read error may be responsible. The CDR3 region has the DNA TGCAGTGCTAAGATCGAAAAACTATTTTTT. Amino acid sequence: CSAKIEKLFF. This chain joins TRBV20-1 and TRBJ1-4; no clear D gene. This CDR3 has 10 amino acids. CDR1 and CDR2 from the germline V gene are DFQATT and SNEGSKA (reference sequence).

This clonotype was seen a few times. The V call is TRBV6-9, the J call TRBJ2-1, with D tentatively TRBD2 (6 bases). The V gene lost 2 bases and the J gene lost 7 bases, with 15 bases spanning the gap. This CDR3 region has 15 residues. In germline, CDR1 is MNHGY, CDR2 SVAAGI. CDR3 residues: CASSYTGLRSNEQFF. The CDR3 bases are TGTGCCAGCAGTTATACGGGACTTCGCAGTAATGAGCAGTTCTTC.

The CDR3 coding sequence is TGTGCCAGCAGTGAAGCGGGAGGCCATGAAAAACTGTTTTTT. Translating gives CASSEAGGHEKLFF. The chain couples TRBV6-1 to TRBJ1-4, with unresolved D. V was trimmed by 0 bases and J by 6 bases, leaving 8 bases between them. Germline CDR1 is MNHNS and CDR2 is SASEGT. The CDR3 has 14 amino acids.

V gene TRBV12-3 or TRBV12-4 combines with J gene TRBJ2-6; 10 bases are a match to TRBD1. The CDR3 runs 17 residues. J gave up 3 bases and V 6 bases, and 8 bases lay outside the gene matches. This CDR3 reads CASRSRDRGYGANVLTF. CDR3 in DNA: TGTGCCAGCAGAAGCCGGGACAGGGGATATGGGGCCAACGTCCTGACTTTC.

The chain recombines TRBV7-9 with TRBJ2-7, with D hard to call. TRBJ2-1 matches the DNA end more closely, so the J call is doubtful. This CDR3 is 15 amino acids long. Germline lookup yields CDR1 SEHNR and CDR2 FQNEAQ (reference sequence). The CDR3 spells CASSLETVGYNEQFF. CDR3 coding DNA: TGTGCCAGCAGCTTAGAGACGGTGGGCTACAATGAGCAGTTCTTC.

This clonotype was seen at least ten times. The chain recombines TRBV28 with TRBJ1-2; D may be TRBD1 (6 bases). In germline, CDR1 is MDHEN, CDR2 SYDVKM. The V and J ends lost 4 bases and 7 bases respectively, with 10 bases between them. CDR3 length equals 12 residues. The chain's CDR3 is CASSSLGGGYTF. Written as DNA, the CDR3 is TGTGCCAGCAGTTCGCTAGGGGGTGGCTACACCTTC.

This clonotype has only a few counts. CDR3 protein: CASSLNQIAPGVPEQFF. In DNA form, the CDR3 reads TGTGCCAGCAGTTTGAACCAGATAGCCCCAGGGGTCCCTGAGCAGTTCTTC. This chain links TRBV12-3 or TRBV12-4 with TRBJ2-1, with D perhaps matching TRBD1 (6 bases). CDR3 length equals 17 residues. Trimming left V 3 bases short and J 9 bases short, with 24 bases between.

This clonotype was detected a few times. The rearrangement links TRBV20-1 to TRBJ2-3; the match to TRBD2 covers 9 bases. Looked up from germline, CDR1 is DFQATT and CDR2 is SNEGSKA (reference sequence). Unmatched junction bases numbered 6, after V lost 0 bases and J lost 2 bases. This CDR3 is 16 amino acids long. CDR3 residues: CSAREGEREVTDTQYF. CDR3 sequence (DNA): TGCAGTGCTAGAGAAGGGGAGCGGGAGGTCACAGATACGCAGTATTTT.

This clonotype was picked up a small number of times. This chain joins TRBV9 and TRBJ2-1; the D gene is possibly TRBD1 (6 bases). Germline CDR1 SGDLS, CDR2 YYNGEE. The CDR3 runs to 15 residues. The V end was cut by 2 bases, the J end by 0 bases, with 9 bases between. CDR3 in DNA: TGTGCCAGCAGCGTCTCAGGGGTCTCCTACAATGAGCAGTTCTTC. This codes for CASSVSGVSYNEQFF.